The 8 T cell receptor beta chains in this list originate from one sample, sequenced in a study of cytomegalovirus exposure and HLA in healthy donors. PCR employed 60 Vbeta and 13 Jbeta primers. Profiled with immunoSEQ multiplex PCR; TCRdb holds only in-frame clones, not every one. The data contain about 130,000 clones, 70% to 85% of them singletons. The sample was PBMCs. These receptor sequences come from a boy younger than 18 in good health and CMV-seronegative.

CDR3 residues: CASSIGVLRQASNQPQHF. Here the CDR3 DNA reads TGTGCCAGTAGTATAGGGGTCCTTCGACAGGCTAGCAATCAGCCCCAGCATTTT. The chain joins TRBV19 to TRBJ1-5; D possibly corresponds to TRBD1 (6 bases). The V end lost 1 base, the J end lost 0 bases, and 16 bases lay between the germline ends. Germline loops: CDR1 LNHDA, CDR2 SQIVND (reference sequence). This CDR3 comprises 18 residues. Based on the CDR3 plus reference TRBV19 and TRBJ1-5, the full variable domain is DGGITQSPKYLFRKEGQNVTLSCEQNLNHDAMYWYRQDPGQGLRLIYYSQIVNDFQKGDIAEGYSVSREKKESFPLTVTSAQKNPTAFYLCASSIGVLRQASNQPQHFGDGTRLSIL.

This sequence joins TRBV27 and TRBJ2-7, with D uncertain. There are 13 residues in the CDR3. Germline assignment: CDR1 MNHEY and CDR2 SMNVEV (reference sequence). V was trimmed by 0 bases and J by 3 bases, leaving 6 bases between them. CDR3 bases: TGTGCCAGCAGTTTATCCCGACTCTACGAGCAGTACTTC. Protein product: CASSLSRLYEQYF.

J is TRBJ1-2 and V is TRBV6-5, with TRBD1 matching 8 bases. This CDR3 contains 14 residues. After removal of 6 bases from V and 6 bases from J, the junction contained 9 bases not matched to a gene. Germline V gives CDR1 MNHEY, CDR2 SVGAGI. The CDR3 region has the DNA TGTGCCAGCAGGGAAGGACAGGGAAGGCATGGCTACACCTTC. It yields the protein CASREGQGRHGYTF.

The rearrangement uses TRBV2 and TRBJ2-3; 9 bases are a match to TRBD2. Losses at the gene ends were 3 bases for V and 1 base for J; bases not matched to a gene: 2. CDR1 SNHLY and CDR2 FYNNEI come from the germline V gene. The CDR3 is 15 residues long. Here the CDR3 reads CASSESSGGTDTQYF. In DNA form, the CDR3 reads TGTGCCAGCAGTGAGTCTAGCGGGGGCACAGATACGCAGTATTTT.

This clone has just a few counts. This chain links TRBV5-4 with TRBJ1-2; tentative D call: TRBD1 (6 bases). CDR1 is SGHNT and CDR2 is YYREEE in the germline V gene (reference sequence). Trimming left V 1 base short and J 0 bases short, with 7 bases between. The CDR3 runs to 14 residues. CDR3 sequence reads: CASSLTGSNYGYTF. CDR3 sequence (DNA): TGTGCCAGCAGCTTGACAGGGTCTAACTATGGCTACACCTTC.

The chain couples TRBV7-9 to TRBJ1-2; D possibly corresponds to TRBD1 (5 bases). This CDR3 has 16 residues. Germline CDR1 reads SEHNR; CDR2 reads FQNEAQ (reference sequence). V gave up 2 bases and J gave up 4 bases, with 17 bases separating them. This CDR3 is CASSLRGSTGGYGYTF. CDR3 nucleotide sequence: TGTGCCAGCAGCTTAAGAGGCTCAACGGGGGGCTATGGCTACACCTTC. Together with reference TRBV7-9 and TRBJ1-2, the CDR3 gives the full variable domain: DTGVSQNPRHKITKRGQNVTFRCDPISEHNRLYWYRQTLGQGPEFLTYFQNEAQLEKSRLLSDRFSAERPKGSFSTLEIQRTEQGDSAMYLCASSLRGSTGGYGYTFGSGTRLTVV.

The chain has TRBV30 and TRBJ1-5; possible D gene TRBD1, 6 bases. V gave up 3 bases and J gave up 2 bases, with 14 bases separating them. Per germline, CDR1 GTSNPN and CDR2 SVGIG (reference sequence). This CDR3 has 15 residues. CDR3 sequence: CAWSGGASGNQPQHF. DNA of the CDR3: TGTGCCTGGAGCGGGGGGGCCTCGGGCAATCAGCCCCAGCATTTT.

The genes are TRBV2 and TRBJ2-7; a weak D match, TRBD1 (6 bases). CDR3 length: 13 amino acids. The ends were cut back, 7 bases at V and 3 bases at J, with 13 bases in the middle. The V gene's germline CDR1 is SNHLY and CDR2 FYNNEI. The CDR3 DNA follows: TGTGCCAGCAAAAAGGGGGTCAACTACGAGCAGTACTTC. It is translated as CASKKGVNYEQYF.